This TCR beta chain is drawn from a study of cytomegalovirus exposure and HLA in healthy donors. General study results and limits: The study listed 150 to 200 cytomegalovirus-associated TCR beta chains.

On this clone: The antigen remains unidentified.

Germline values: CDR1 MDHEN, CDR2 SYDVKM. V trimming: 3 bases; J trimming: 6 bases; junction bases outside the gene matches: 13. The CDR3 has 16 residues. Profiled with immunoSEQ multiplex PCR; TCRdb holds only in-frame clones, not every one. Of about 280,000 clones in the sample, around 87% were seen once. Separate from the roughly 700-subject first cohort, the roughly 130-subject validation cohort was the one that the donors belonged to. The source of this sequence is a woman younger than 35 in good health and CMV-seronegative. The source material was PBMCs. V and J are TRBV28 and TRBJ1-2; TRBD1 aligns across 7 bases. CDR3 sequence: CASSFRQGRPGDGYTF. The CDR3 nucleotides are TGTGCCAGCAGTTTCAGACAGGGAAGACCAGGGGATGGCTACACCTTC.